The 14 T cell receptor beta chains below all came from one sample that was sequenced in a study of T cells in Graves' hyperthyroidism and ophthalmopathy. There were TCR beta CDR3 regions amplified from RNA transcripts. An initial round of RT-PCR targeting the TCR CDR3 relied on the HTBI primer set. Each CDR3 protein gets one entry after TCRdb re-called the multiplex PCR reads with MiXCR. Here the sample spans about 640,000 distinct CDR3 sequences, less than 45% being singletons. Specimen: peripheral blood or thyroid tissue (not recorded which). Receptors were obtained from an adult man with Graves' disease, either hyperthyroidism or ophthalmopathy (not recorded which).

The CDR3 coding sequence is TGTGCCACCAGTGACAAACTAGCGGGCCTCACAGATACGCAGTATTTT. Its translation: CATSDKLAGLTDTQYF. The chain joins TRBV24-1 to TRBJ2-3, with TRBD2 identical over 9 bases. V gave up 4 bases and J gave up 2 bases; unmatched junction bases: 6. This CDR3 is 16 amino acids long. Per the germline V gene, CDR1 is KGHDR and CDR2 is SFDVKD.

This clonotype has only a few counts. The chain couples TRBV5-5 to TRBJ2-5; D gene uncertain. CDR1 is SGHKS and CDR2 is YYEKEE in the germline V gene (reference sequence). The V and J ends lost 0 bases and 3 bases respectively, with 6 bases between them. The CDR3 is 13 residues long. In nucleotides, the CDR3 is TGTGCCAGCAGCTTGGTGGTGGAAGAGACCCAGTACTTC. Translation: CASSLVVEETQYF.

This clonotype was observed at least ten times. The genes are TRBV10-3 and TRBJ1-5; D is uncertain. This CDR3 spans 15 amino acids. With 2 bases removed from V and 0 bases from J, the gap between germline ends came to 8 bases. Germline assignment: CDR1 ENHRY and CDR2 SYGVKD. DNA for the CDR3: TGTGCCATCAGTGAGGAACGGGATAGCAATCAGCCCCAGCATTTT. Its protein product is CAISEERDSNQPQHF.

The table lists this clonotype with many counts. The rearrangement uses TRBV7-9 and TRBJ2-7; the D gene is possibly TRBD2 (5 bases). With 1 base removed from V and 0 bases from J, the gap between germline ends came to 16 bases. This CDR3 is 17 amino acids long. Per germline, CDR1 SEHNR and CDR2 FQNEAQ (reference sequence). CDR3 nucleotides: TGTGCCAGCAGCTTAGGAGGTAGCGCCCACTCCTCCTACGAGCAGTACTTC. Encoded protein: CASSLGGSAHSSYEQYF.

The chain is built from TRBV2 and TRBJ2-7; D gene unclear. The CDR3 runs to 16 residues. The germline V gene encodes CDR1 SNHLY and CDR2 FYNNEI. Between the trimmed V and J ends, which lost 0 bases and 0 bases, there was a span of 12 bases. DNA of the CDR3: TGTGCCAGCAGTGAAGCTTTCCAAAAGAGCTCCTACGAGCAGTACTTC. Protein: CASSEAFQKSSYEQYF.

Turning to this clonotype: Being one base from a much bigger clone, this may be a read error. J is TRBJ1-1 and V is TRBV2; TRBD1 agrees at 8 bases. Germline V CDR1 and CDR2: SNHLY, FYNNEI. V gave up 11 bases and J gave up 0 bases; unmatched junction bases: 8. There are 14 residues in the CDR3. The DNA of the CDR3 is TGTGCCCGCCTATCACAGGGGGTGAACACTGAAGCTTTCTTT. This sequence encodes CARLSQGVNTEAFF.

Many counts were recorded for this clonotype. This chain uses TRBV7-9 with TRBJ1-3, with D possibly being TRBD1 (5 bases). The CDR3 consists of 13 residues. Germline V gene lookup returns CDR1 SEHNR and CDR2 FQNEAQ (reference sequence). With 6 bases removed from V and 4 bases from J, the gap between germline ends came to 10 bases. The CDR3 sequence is CASSWGTGNTIYF. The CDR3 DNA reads TGTGCCAGCAGTTGGGGCACCGGAAACACCATATATTTT.

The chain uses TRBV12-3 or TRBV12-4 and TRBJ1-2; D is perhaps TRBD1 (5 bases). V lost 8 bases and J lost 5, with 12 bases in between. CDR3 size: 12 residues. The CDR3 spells CASLDTAYGYTF. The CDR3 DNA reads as TGTGCCAGCCTGGACACTGCGTATGGCTACACCTTC.

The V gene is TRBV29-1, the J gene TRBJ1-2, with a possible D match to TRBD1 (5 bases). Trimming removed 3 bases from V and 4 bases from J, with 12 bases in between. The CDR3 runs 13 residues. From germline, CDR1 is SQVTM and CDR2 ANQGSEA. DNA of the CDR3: TGCAGCGTTGACGGGGGGGAGTTCTATGGCTACACCTTC. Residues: CSVDGGEFYGYTF.

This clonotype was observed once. CDR3 DNA: TGTGCCATCAGTGCCGGGACAGGGTCGAACACTGAAGCTTTCTTT. Translating it yields CAISAGTGSNTEAFF. The chain is built from TRBV10-3 and TRBJ1-1; 9 bases map to TRBD1. CDR3 length: 15 amino acids. The junction had 4 bases not matched to a gene; V was cut back by 4 bases and J by 1 base. Germline V gives CDR1 ENHRY, CDR2 SYGVKD.

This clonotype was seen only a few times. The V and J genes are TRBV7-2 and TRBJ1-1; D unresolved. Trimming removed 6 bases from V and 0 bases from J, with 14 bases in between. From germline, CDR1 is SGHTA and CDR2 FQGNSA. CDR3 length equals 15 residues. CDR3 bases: TGTGCCAGCAGTCGTTTAGGGCAGATGAACACTGAAGCTTTCTTT. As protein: CASSRLGQMNTEAFF.

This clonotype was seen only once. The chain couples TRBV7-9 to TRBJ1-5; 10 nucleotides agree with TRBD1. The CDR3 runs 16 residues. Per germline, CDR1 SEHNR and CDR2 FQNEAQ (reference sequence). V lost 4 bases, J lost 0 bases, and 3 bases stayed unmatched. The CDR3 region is CASSYGQGVSNQPQHF. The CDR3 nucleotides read TGTGCCAGCAGCTACGGACAGGGGGTTAGCAATCAGCCCCAGCATTTT.

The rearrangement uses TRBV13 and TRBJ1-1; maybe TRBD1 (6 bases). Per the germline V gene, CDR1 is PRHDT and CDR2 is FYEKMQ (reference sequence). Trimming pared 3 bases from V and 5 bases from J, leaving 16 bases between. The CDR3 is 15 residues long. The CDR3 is CASSLDSLSRTEAFF. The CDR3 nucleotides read TGTGCCAGCAGCTTGGACAGCCTCTCCCGAACTGAAGCTTTCTTT. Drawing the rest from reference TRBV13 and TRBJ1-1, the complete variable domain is AAGVIQSPRHLIKEKRETATLKCYPIPRHDTVYWYQQGPGQDPQFLISFYEKMQSDKGSIPDRFSAQQFSDYHSELNMSSLELGDSALYFCASSLDSLSRTEAFFGQGTRLTVV.

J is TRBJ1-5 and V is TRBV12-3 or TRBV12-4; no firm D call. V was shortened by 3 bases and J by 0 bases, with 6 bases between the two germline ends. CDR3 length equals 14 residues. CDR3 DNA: TGTGCCAGCAGTTTCGCGCTTAGCAATCAGCCCCAGCATTTT. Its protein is CASSFALSNQPQHF.